This T cell receptor beta chain comes out of a study of neurological immune-mediated disorders. Deletions cut 5 bases from V and 0 bases from J, with 5 bases between. The germline CDR1 and CDR2 sequences are SQVTM and ANQGSEA. This CDR3 is built from 12 residues. TCRdb itself ran the 5' RACE reads through MiXCR, one entry per CDR3 protein. The repertoire holds tens of thousands of distinct CDR3 sequences, more than 15% seen once, with approximately 15% in the top ten. The table lists this clonotype with many counts. This receptor was taken from a middle-aged woman in good health. The chain is built from TRBV29-1 and TRBJ1-3; no firm D call. The sequenced sample was PBMCs. Here the CDR3 reads CSVSSSGNTIYF. CDR3 DNA sequence: TGCAGCGTTTCCTCCTCTGGAAACACCATATATTTT.